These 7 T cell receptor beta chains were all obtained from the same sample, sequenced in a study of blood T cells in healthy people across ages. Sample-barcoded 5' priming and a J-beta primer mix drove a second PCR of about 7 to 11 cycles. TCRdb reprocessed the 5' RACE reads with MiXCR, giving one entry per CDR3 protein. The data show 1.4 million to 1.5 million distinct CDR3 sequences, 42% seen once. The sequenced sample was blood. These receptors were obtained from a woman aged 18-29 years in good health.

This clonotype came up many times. The CDR3 here is CASIHGEDTQYF. The DNA of the CDR3 is TGTGCCAGCATCCATGGGGAGGATACGCAGTATTTT. The chain carries TRBV3-1 and TRBJ2-3; maybe TRBD2 (5 bases). Trimming took off 7 bases at V and 6 bases at J, with 11 bases between the two ends. This CDR3 contains 12 residues. CDR1 LGHDT and CDR2 YNNKEL come from the germline V gene (reference sequence).

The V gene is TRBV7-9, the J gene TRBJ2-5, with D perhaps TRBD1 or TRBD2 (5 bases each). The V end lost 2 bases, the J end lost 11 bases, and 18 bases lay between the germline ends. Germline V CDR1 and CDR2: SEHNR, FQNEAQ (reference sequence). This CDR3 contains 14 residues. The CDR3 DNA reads TGTGCCAGCAGCTTATCCGGGACCACAAATGAGCAGTACTTC. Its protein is CASSLSGTTNEQYF.

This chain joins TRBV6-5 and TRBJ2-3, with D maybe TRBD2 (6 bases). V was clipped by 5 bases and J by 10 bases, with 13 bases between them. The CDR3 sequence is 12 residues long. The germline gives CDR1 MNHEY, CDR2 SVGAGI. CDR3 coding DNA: TGTGCCAGCAGTCCCCTGGGCGGGGCGCAGTATTTT. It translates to CASSPLGGAQYF.

CDR3 protein: CASSFLGDRIQETQYF. CDR3 DNA sequence: TGTGCCAGCAGCTTCTTGGGGGACAGGATCCAGGAGACCCAGTACTTC. The genes are TRBV7-9 and TRBJ2-5; 8 nucleotides align to TRBD1. The CDR3 spans 16 residues. V dropped 3 bases and J dropped 5; count of bases not matched to a gene: 11. Germline-derived CDR1 and CDR2 are SEHNR and FQNEAQ (reference sequence).

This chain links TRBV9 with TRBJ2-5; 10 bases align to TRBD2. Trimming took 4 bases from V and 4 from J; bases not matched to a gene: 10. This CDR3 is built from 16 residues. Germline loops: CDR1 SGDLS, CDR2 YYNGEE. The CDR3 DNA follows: TGTGCCAGCAGCCCCCGGGGTAGCGGGGGGCTAGAGACCCAGTACTTC. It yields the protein CASSPRGSGGLETQYF.

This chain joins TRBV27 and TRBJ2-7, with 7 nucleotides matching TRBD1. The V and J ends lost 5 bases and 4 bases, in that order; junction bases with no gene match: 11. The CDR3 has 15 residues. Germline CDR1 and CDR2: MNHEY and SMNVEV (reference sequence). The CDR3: CASSNPGTVIYEQYF. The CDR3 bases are TGTGCCAGCAGTAACCCCGGGACAGTGATTTACGAGCAGTACTTC.

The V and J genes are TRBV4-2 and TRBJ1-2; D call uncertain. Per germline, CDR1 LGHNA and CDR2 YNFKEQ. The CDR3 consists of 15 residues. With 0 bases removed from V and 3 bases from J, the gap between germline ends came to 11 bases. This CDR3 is CASSQDEGSDYGYTF. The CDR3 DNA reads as TGTGCCAGCAGCCAAGATGAGGGATCGGACTATGGCTACACCTTC.